This entry lists 22 T cell receptor beta chains sequenced from one sample in a study of tumor-infiltrating lymphocytes in primary liver carcinoma. A primer in the constant region served to generate TCR beta cDNA from roughly 550 ng of total RNA. Libraries of TCR beta came from three nested multiplex PCR rounds with slightly modified ARM-PCR. Amplification in the first two PCR rounds was performed using TRBV1-TRBV30 forward primers and a C-beta reverse primer for approximately 10 cycles each. Using its own MiXCR run on the multiplex PCR reads, TCRdb lists one record per CDR3 protein. The table has about 30,000 distinct CDR3 sequences, roughly 70% seen once. Between roughly 17 and 31 mg of unsorted bulk tissue served as the source from which RNA and DNA were co-extracted. Sequencing was carried out using liver tumor tissue from sampling region 3. Subset here: tumor region T3, left-lateral pole. All receptors derive from a woman in her twenties or thirties with primary liver carcinoma and hepatitis B virus infection.

As for this clonotype: This could be a read error, since a much larger clone is one nucleotide away. The V gene is TRBV7-9, the J gene TRBJ2-7, with 8 bases fitting TRBD1. The junction had 11 bases not matched to a gene; V was cut back by 4 bases and J by 3 bases. The germline V gene has CDR1 SEHNR and CDR2 FQNEAQ (reference sequence). This CDR3 is built from 16 residues. In DNA, the CDR3 is TGTGCCAGCAGCTCCTGGGATCAGGGGGCGGACTACGAGCAGTACTTC. Translating it yields CASSSWDQGADYEQYF.

The table lists this clonotype with a count of one. A much larger clone lies a single base off, so this may be a read error. The chain recombines TRBV11-1 with TRBJ2-1; TRBD2 aligns across 8 bases. CDR3 length equals 14 residues. Germline CDR1 is SGHAT and CDR2 is FQDESV (reference sequence). Trimming removed 1 base from V and 13 bases from J; junction bases left unmatched: 9. The CDR3, as DNA: TGTGCCAGCAGCTTAGACGGGGGGGAGGAAAAACAGTTCTTC. This codes for CASSLDGGEEKQFF. Using reference TRBV11-1 and TRBJ2-1 for the parts outside the CDR3, the full variable domain is EAEVAQSPRYKITEKSQAVAFWCDPISGHATLYWYRQILGQGPELLVQFQDESVVDDSQLPKDRFSAERLKGVDSTLKIQPAELGDSAMYLCASSLDGGEEKQFFGPGTRLTVL.

The V call is TRBV11-2, the J call TRBJ2-3; 9 nucleotides align to TRBD1. The V gene end was trimmed by 4 bases and the J gene end by 6 bases; junction bases not matched to a gene: 11. Germline V gene lookup returns CDR1 SGHAT and CDR2 FQNNGV. The CDR3 loop spans 16 amino acids. Here the CDR3 reads CASSSARLQGADTQYF. For the CDR3, the DNA is TGTGCCAGCAGCTCAGCCCGGTTACAGGGGGCGGATACGCAGTATTTT.

Remarks on this clonotype: A junction boundary mismatches the germline segment, possibly from a read error. This chain connects TRBV5-1 to TRBJ1-1; D is unresolved. In germline, CDR1 is SGHRS, CDR2 YFSETQ. This CDR3 spans 14 amino acids. Here the CDR3 DNA reads TGCGCCAGCAGCTTGAGCACACCTAACACAGAAGCTTTCTTT. Amino acids: CASSLSTPNTEAFF.

Many counts were recorded for this clonotype. This CDR3 is CASSLEAGASETQYF. CDR3 bases: TGTGCCAGCAGCTTAGAAGCGGGAGCTTCAGAGACCCAGTACTTC. The rearrangement uses TRBV7-9 and TRBJ2-5, with 8 bases identical to TRBD2. The CDR3 is 15 amino acids. The V gene end was trimmed by 1 base and the J gene end by 4 bases; junction bases not matched to a gene: 5. Germline V gene sequence: CDR1 SEHNR, CDR2 FQNEAQ (reference sequence).

As for this clonotype: Given a much more abundant clone one base away, this may be a read error. This rearrangement joins TRBV29-1 to TRBJ2-7; D gene ambiguous. This CDR3 has 14 amino acids. Per the germline V gene, CDR1 is SQVTM and CDR2 is ANQGSEA. CDR3 amino acids: CGIQPIPSSYEQYF. CDR3 coding DNA: TGCGGCATCCAACCAATACCGAGCTCCTACGAGCAGTACTTC.

The V call is TRBV11-2, the J call TRBJ2-1; D is unresolved. The J call is doubtful: the DNA matches TRBJ2-7 better. CDR1 and CDR2 (germline): SGHAT, FQNNGV. The CDR3 consists of 13 residues. This chain's CDR3 is CASSLLQCNEQYF. The CDR3, as DNA: TGTGCCAGCAGCTTATTGCAGTGCAATGAGCAGTACTTC.

As regards this clonotype: The CDR3 does not close with the conserved phenylalanine or tryptophan, likely indicating a read error. V gene TRBV29-1 combines with J gene TRBJ1-2; D is unresolved. Germline V gene lookup returns CDR1 SQVTM and CDR2 ANQGSEA. Trimming removed 7 bases at V and 2 bases at J, with 11 bases between. This CDR3 comprises 12 residues. The CDR3 DNA follows: TGCAGCGCCAGGAGGGTAAACTATGGCTACACCATC. It yields the protein CSARRVNYGYTI.

A few counts support this clonotype. Just one base apart from a much larger clone, this may be a read error. V usage is TRBV6-1 and J usage is TRBJ2-1; TRBD2 agrees at 10 bases. There are 15 residues in the CDR3. CDR1 and CDR2 from the germline V gene are MNHNS and SASEGT. The CDR3 DNA reads TGTGCCAACAGTGAAGGGTTAGCGGGAGGCCATGAGCGGTTCTTT. Translated: CANSEGLAGGHERFF.

Details on this clonotype: The CDR3 ends on some other residue instead of the conserved phenylalanine or tryptophan, so this is likely a read error. The chain employs TRBV14 and TRBJ1-1; unclear D gene. CDR3 length equals 13 residues. CDR1 and CDR2 from the germline V gene are SGHDN and FVKESK. The CDR3 spells CASCQATVGWAFS. The CDR3 DNA sequence: TGTGCCAGCTGCCAAGCCACAGTAGGTTGGGCTTTCTCT.

This clonotype was detected a few times. The genes are TRBV11-3 and TRBJ2-1; 10 bases align to TRBD2. The CDR3 is 16 amino acids. Germline-derived CDR1 and CDR2 are SGHNT and YENEEA. J gave up 9 bases and V 2 bases, and 10 bases lay outside the gene matches. In nucleotides, the CDR3 is TGTGCCAGCAGCTTATCAGGGACTAGCGAGAGAGGTGAGCAGTTCTTC. It is translated as CASSLSGTSERGEQFF. Together with reference TRBV11-3 and TRBJ2-1, the CDR3 gives the full variable domain: EAGVVQSPRYKIIEKKQPVAFWCNPISGHNTLYWYLQNLGQGPELLIRYENEEAVDDSQLPKDRFSAERLKGVDSTLKIQPAELGDSAVYLCASSLSGTSERGEQFFGPGTRLTVL.

The rearrangement links TRBV30 to TRBJ1-5; D unresolved. The end of the DNA fits TRBJ2-3 better, so the J call may be wrong. Germline V gene data show CDR1 as GTSNPN and CDR2 as SVGIG (reference sequence). The CDR3 runs 14 residues. CDR3 amino acids: CASSGWGGNQSQYF. In DNA, the CDR3 is TGTGCATCCTCTGGGTGGGGTGGCAATCAGTCCCAGTATTTT.

In regard to this clonotype: No conserved phenylalanine or tryptophan is present at the end of the CDR3, so a read error is the likely explanation. This chain's CDR3 is CSALTVYNEQFL. The CDR3 DNA reads TGCAGCGCCCTAACGGTCTACAATGAGCAGTTCCTC. This chain links TRBV29-1 with TRBJ2-1; no clear D gene. This CDR3 has 12 amino acids. CDR1 is SQVTM, CDR2 ANQGSEA, per germline. Trimming took off 7 bases at V and 3 bases at J, with 10 bases between the two ends.

For this clonotype: As the CDR3 is not closed by the conserved phenylalanine or tryptophan, this likely results from a read error. It is unclear where the CDR3 begins or ends on the DNA, so no DNA is shown, and the CDR3 is as TCRdb lists it. This rearrangement joins TRBV12-3 or TRBV12-4 to TRBJ2-5; the D call TRBD1 from the table was never checked on the DNA. The CDR3 is made up of 15 amino acids, end residues included. The CDR3: CARSTYPGSEETPYS.

Here the CDR3 reads CAIGQNRDKIPNEQFF. The CDR3 DNA reads as TGTGCCATCGGTCAAAACAGGGACAAGATACCCAATGAGCAGTTCTTC. The chain employs TRBV6-5 and TRBJ2-1; TRBD1 is a possible D gene (6 bases). From germline, CDR1 is MNHEY and CDR2 SVGAGI. Trimming removed 10 bases from V and 6 bases from J, with 25 bases in between. CDR3 length equals 16 residues.

This clonotype was counted ten times or more. The chain uses TRBV28 and TRBJ2-3; 11 bases align to TRBD2. V shed 6 bases and J 3 bases; nucleotides not matched to a gene: 5. The germline gives CDR1 MDHEN, CDR2 SYDVKM. The length of the CDR3 is 15 residues. The CDR3 here is CASRPLAGVTDTQYF. The CDR3 coding sequence is TGTGCCAGCAGACCACTAGCGGGAGTAACAGATACGCAGTATTTT.

This clonotype was found many times. This chain links TRBV11-2 with TRBJ2-7; D perhaps matches TRBD1 (6 bases). Trimming removed 7 bases at V and 5 bases at J, with 9 bases between. Germline CDR1 reads SGHAT; CDR2 reads FQNNGV. The CDR3 has 11 amino acids. DNA of the CDR3: TGTGCCAGCAATGGGGGCCACGAGCAGTACTTC. Translation: CASNGGHEQYF.

Note on this clonotype: A read error is likely, as this CDR3 ends without the conserved phenylalanine or tryptophan. The V gene is TRBV5-4, the J gene TRBJ2-1; unclear D gene. This CDR3 has 12 amino acids. Per germline, CDR1 SGHNT and CDR2 YYREEE (reference sequence). The CDR3 DNA sequence: TGCGCCAGCAGCTTAGGCGGCAATGGGCAGTTCATC. This sequence encodes CASSLGGNGQFI.

On this clonotype: At one boundary the junction diverges from the germline segment, which might be a read error. The J gene is TRBJ2-5, the V gene TRBV12-3 or TRBV12-4, with D perhaps matching TRBD2 (6 bases). CDR3 length: 15 residues. The CDR3 loop reads CVNSTYPGSEETQYF. The CDR3 nucleotides read TGTGTCAACAGCACCTACCCCGGGAGCGAAGAGACCCAATACTTC.

A word on this clonotype: At one of its ends the junction is not consistent with the germline gene, which may arise from a read error. The rearrangement links TRBV6-5 to TRBJ2-2, with a possible D match to TRBD1 (6 bases). Germline CDR1 is MNHEY and CDR2 is SVGAGI. This CDR3 has 15 amino acids. The CDR3 DNA sequence: TGTGCCAGCAGTCCGCGAACAGGGTTCACCGGGGAGCCGCTTTTT. Protein sequence: CASSPRTGFTGEPLF.

The V and J genes are TRBV7-8 and TRBJ2-3, with D unresolved. The V end lost 0 bases, the J end lost 2 bases, and 15 bases lay between the germline ends. Germline CDR1 reads SGHVS; CDR2 reads FQNEAQ. CDR3 length: 17 residues. CDR3 DNA: TGTGCCAGCAGCTTAGCCGGCCAGGTGAGGAACACAGATACGCAGTATTTT. Translation: CASSLAGQVRNTDTQYF.

The chain uses TRBV11-2 and TRBJ2-5, with 9 bases matching TRBD1. V shed 5 bases, J shed 12 bases, and the junction held 19 bases outside the gene matches. This CDR3 has 16 amino acids. CDR1 SGHAT and CDR2 FQNNGV come from the germline V gene. The DNA of the CDR3 is TGTGCCAGCAGCACAAGAACAGGGGGCGCGAAAGGGAGCAAGTACTTC. It translates to CASSTRTGGAKGSKYF. Filled out from reference TRBV11-2 and TRBJ2-5, the complete variable domain reads EAGVAQSPRYKIIEKRQSVAFWCNPISGHATLYWYQQILGQGPKLLIQFQNNGVVDDSQLPKDRFSAERLKGVDSTLKIQPAKLEDSAVYLCASSTRTGGAKGSKYFGPGTRLLVL.